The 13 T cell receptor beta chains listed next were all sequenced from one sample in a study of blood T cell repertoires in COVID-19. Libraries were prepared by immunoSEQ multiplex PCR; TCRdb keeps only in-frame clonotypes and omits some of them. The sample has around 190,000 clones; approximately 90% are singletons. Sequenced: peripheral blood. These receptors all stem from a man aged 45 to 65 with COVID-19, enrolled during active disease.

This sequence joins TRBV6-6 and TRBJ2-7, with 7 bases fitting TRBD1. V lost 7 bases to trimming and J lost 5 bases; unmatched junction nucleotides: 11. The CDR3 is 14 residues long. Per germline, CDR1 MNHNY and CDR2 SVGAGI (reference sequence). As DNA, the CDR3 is TGTGCCAGCACCCTAGACAGGGCCAGCAACGAGCAGTACTTC. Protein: CASTLDRASNEQYF.

The CDR3 loop is CASSPGQTGGQYF. The CDR3 DNA sequence: TGTGCCAGTAGCCCCGGACAGACGGGAGGGCAGTACTTC. The rearrangement uses TRBV19 and TRBJ2-7; maybe TRBD2 (7 bases). The CDR3 sequence is 13 residues long. Germline V gene lookup returns CDR1 LNHDA and CDR2 SQIVND (reference sequence). The V end lost 6 bases, the J end lost 9 bases, and 18 bases lay between the germline ends. Drawing the rest from reference TRBV19 and TRBJ2-7, the complete variable domain is DGGITQSPKYLFRKEGQNVTLSCEQNLNHDAMYWYRQDPGQGLRLIYYSQIVNDFQKGDIAEGYSVSREKKESFPLTVTSAQKNPTAFYLCASSPGQTGGQYFGPGTRLTVT.

CDR3 coding DNA: TGCGCCAGCAGCTTGGGGAGCGGGGGCAGTACAGATACGCAGTATTTT. Its protein product is CASSLGSGGSTDTQYF. The rearrangement joins TRBV5-1 to TRBJ2-3, with 8 bases matching TRBD2. The V segment lost 0 bases and the J segment 3 bases; nucleotides outside the gene matches: 6. CDR3 size: 16 residues. CDR1 is SGHRS, CDR2 YFSETQ, per germline.

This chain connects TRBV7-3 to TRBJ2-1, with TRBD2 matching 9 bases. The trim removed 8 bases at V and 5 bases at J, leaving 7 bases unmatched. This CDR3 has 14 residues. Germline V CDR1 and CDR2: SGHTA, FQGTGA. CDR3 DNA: TGTGCCAGCTCCCCTAGCGGGATCAACAATGAGCAGTTCTTC. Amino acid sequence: CASSPSGINNEQFF.

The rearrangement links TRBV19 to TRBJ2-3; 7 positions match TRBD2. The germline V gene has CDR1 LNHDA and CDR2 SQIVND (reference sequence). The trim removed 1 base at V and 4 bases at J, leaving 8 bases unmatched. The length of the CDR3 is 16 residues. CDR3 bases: TGTGCCAGTAGTATAGGACTAGCAGGATCGTCAGATACGCAGTATTTT. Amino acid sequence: CASSIGLAGSSDTQYF. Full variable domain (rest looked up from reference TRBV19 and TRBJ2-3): DGGITQSPKYLFRKEGQNVTLSCEQNLNHDAMYWYRQDPGQGLRLIYYSQIVNDFQKGDIAEGYSVSREKKESFPLTVTSAQKNPTAFYLCASSIGLAGSSDTQYFGPGTRLTVL.

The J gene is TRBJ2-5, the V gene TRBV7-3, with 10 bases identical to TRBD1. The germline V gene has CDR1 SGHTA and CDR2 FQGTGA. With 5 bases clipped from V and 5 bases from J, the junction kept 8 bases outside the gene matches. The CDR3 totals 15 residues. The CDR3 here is CASSPRTGGRETQYF. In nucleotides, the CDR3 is TGTGCCAGCAGCCCTAGGACAGGGGGTAGGGAGACCCAGTACTTC.

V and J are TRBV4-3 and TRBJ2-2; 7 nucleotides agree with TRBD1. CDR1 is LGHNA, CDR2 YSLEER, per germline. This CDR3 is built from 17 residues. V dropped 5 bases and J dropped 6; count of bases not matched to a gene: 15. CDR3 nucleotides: TGCGCCAGCAGCTATTCTTTAGGGGGCCGTAACGCCGGGGAGCTGTTTTTT. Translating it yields CASSYSLGGRNAGELFF.

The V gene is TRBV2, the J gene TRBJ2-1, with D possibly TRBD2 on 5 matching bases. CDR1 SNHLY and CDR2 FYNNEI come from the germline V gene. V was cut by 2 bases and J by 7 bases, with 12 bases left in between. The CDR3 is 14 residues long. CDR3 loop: CASSETRLGNEQFF. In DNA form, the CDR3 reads TGTGCCAGCAGTGAAACTAGATTGGGGAATGAGCAGTTCTTC.

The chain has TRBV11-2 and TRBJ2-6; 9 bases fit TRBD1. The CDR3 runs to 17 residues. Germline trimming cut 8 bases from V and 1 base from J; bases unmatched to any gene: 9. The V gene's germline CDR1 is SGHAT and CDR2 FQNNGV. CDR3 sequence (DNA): TGTGCCAGCTTGGGGGGACAGGGACTATCTGGGGCCAACGTCCTGACTTTC. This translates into CASLGGQGLSGANVLTF.

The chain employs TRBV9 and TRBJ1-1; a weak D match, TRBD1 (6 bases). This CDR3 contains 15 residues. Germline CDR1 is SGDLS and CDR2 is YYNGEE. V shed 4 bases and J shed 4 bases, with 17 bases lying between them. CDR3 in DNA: TGTGCCAGCAGCACTGAGGGGGGGTTTGGCACTGAAGCTTTCTTT. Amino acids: CASSTEGGFGTEAFF.

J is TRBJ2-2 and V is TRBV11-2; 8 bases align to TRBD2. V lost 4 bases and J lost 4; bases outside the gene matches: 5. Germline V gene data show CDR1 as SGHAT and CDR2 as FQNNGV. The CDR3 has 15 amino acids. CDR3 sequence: CASSSSGSSTGELFF. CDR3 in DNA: TGTGCCAGCAGCTCTAGCGGGTCGAGCACCGGGGAGCTGTTTTTT.

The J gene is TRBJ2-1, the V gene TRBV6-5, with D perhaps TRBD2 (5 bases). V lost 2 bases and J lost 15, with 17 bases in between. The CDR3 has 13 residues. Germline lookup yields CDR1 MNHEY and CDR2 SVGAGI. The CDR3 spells CASSYRRLNPPFF. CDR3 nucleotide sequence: TGTGCCAGCAGTTACCGGAGGCTAAACCCCCCGTTCTTC.

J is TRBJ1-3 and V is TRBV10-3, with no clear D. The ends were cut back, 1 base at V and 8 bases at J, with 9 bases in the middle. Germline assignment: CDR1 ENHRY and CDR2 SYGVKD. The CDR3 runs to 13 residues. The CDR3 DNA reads TGTGCCATCAGTGAGTTGGCAGTGGACACCATATATTTT. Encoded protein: CAISELAVDTIYF.